This is a list of T cell receptor beta chains from one sample in a study of blood T cell repertoires in COVID-19. Some clones are missing from TCRdb's copy, which holds only in-frame ones; the method was immunoSEQ multiplex PCR. The sample has about 130,000 clones; roughly 83% are singletons. Material for sequencing was peripheral blood. The receptor set was obtained from a woman aged 50 to 60 with acute or convalescent COVID-19. Both conserved end residues are part of each CDR3. The D gene is left open where the match is weak. Size values are once, few and many counts, or a class for expanded clones, and some rows have none.

.,TRBD1,TRBJ1-1,TRBV27,CASSPRPTGGTEAFF,TGTGCCAGCAGTCCCCGCCCGACAGGGGGAACTGAAGCTTTCTTT
few,TRBD1,TRBJ1-5,TRBV10-2,CASASRDRGPYQPQHF,TGCGCCAGCGCCAGCCGGGACAGGGGACCTTATCAGCCCCAGCATTTT
.,TRBD1,TRBJ1-3,TRBV24-1,CATSDSRQGRFSGNTIYF,TGTGCCACCAGTGATTCTAGACAGGGACGCTTTTCTGGAAACACCATATATTTT
.,.,TRBJ1-1,TRBV3-1/TRBV3-2,CASSHGGGKTEAFF,TGTGCCAGCAGCCACGGGGGAGGAAAGACTGAAGCTTTCTTT
.,.,TRBJ2-3,TRBV5-6,CASSLAPVGGTDTQYF,TGTGCCAGCAGCTTGGCCCCAGTTGGGGGGACAGATACGCAGTATTTT
.,.,TRBJ2-7,TRBV5-1,CAPGPYEQYF,TGCGCGCCTGGCCCTTACGAGCAGTACTTC
.,TRBD2,TRBJ2-1,TRBV6-5,CASSYEGTSLNEQFF,TGTGCCAGCAGTTACGAAGGGACTAGCCTCAATGAGCAGTTCTTC
.,TRBD1,TRBJ2-6,TRBV27,CASSPGQGAFGANVLTF,TGTGCCAGCAGCCCGGGACAGGGGGCTTTTGGGGCCAACGTCCTGACTTTC
.,.,TRBJ2-1,TRBV11-3,CASSLTSSYNEQFF,TGTGCCAGCAGCTTAACGAGCTCCTACAATGAGCAGTTCTTC
.,TRBD1,TRBJ2-7,TRBV14,CASSPQRDRGHEQYF,TGTGCCAGCAGCCCCCAACGAGACAGGGGCCACGAGCAGTACTTC
few,TRBD1,TRBJ1-6,TRBV5-1,CASRDRGDSPLHF,TGCGCCAGCAGAGACAGGGGAGATTCACCCCTCCACTTT
.,TRBD1,TRBJ1-2,TRBV6-5,CASSAGQGDYGYTF,TGTGCCAGCAGCGCCGGACAGGGGGACTATGGCTACACCTTC
.,.,TRBJ1-6,TRBV6-1,CASSEPNNLLHF,TGTGCCAGCAGTGAACCGAACAATCTCCTCCACTTT
.,.,TRBJ2-7,TRBV3-1/TRBV3-2,CASSSHSRTYEQYF,TGTGCCAGCAGCTCCCACAGTAGAACCTACGAGCAGTACTTC
.,.,TRBJ2-4,TRBV5-8,CASSLGSLGKNIQYF,TGTGCCAGCAGCTTGGGTAGCCTTGGCAAAAACATTCAGTACTTC
.,TRBD1,TRBJ1-1,TRBV2,CASSILRQGGTEAFF,TGTGCCAGCAGTATCCTTCGACAGGGAGGAACTGAAGCTTTCTTT
.,TRBD2,TRBJ2-7,TRBV3-1/TRBV3-2,CASRRGEGTIYEQYF,TGTGCCAGCAGACGGGGGGAGGGGACTATATACGAGCAGTACTTC
.,.,TRBJ2-7,TRBV6-2/TRBV6-3,CASSYSGQPYEQYF,TGTGCCAGCAGTTACTCGGGCCAGCCCTACGAGCAGTACTTC
.,.,TRBJ1-4,TRBV6-6,CASRTTDSLKLFF,TGTGCCAGCAGAACGACGGACAGCCTAAAACTGTTTTTT
.,TRBD1,TRBJ1-1,TRBV5-4,CASSPKVDRARTEAFF,TGTGCCAGCAGCCCCAAGGTAGACAGGGCGAGGACTGAAGCTTTCTTT
.,.,TRBJ1-6,TRBV5-1,CASSIPTAGAAGNSPLHF,TGCGCCAGCAGCATCCCCACGGCAGGGGCCGCCGGTAATTCACCCCTCCACTTT
.,.,TRBJ1-2,TRBV2,CASSDSVHGYTF,TGTGCCAGCAGTGACAGCGTCCATGGCTACACCTTC
.,.,TRBJ1-5,TRBV7-8,CASSLGRGRDSNQPQHF,TGTGCCAGCAGCTTAGGTAGGGGGAGAGATAGCAATCAGCCCCAGCATTTT
few,.,TRBJ1-6,TRBV2,CASSIGSGDVGSPLHF,TGTGCCAGCAGTATAGGGTCAGGGGACGTGGGTTCACCCCTCCACTTT
.,.,TRBJ1-3,TRBV30,CAWRDYQGMISGNTIYF,TGTGCCTGGAGGGATTATCAGGGGATGATCTCTGGAAACACCATATATTTT
once,.,TRBJ2-7,TRBV13,CASKKTEKTGKNHEQYF,TGTGCCAGCAAGAAAACAGAGAAGACAGGAAAAAACCACGAGCAGTACTTC
.,TRBD1,TRBJ1-3,TRBV27,CASRPGQGVSGNTIYF,TGTGCCAGCAGGCCGGGACAGGGTGTCTCTGGAAACACCATATATTTT
.,TRBD1,TRBJ1-5,TRBV5-1,CASSRTGNQPQHF,TGCGCCAGCAGCCGGACAGGGAATCAGCCCCAGCATTTT
.,.,TRBJ1-2,TRBV10-2,CASSELQLNYGYTF,TGCGCCAGCAGTGAGTTACAGCTCAACTATGGCTACACCTTC
.,.,TRBJ1-6,TRBV3-1/TRBV3-2,CASSTAQGIDNSPLHF,TGTGCCAGCAGCACGGCCCAGGGTATCGATAATTCACCCCTCCACTTT
.,TRBD2,TRBJ2-7,TRBV29-1,CSVGQGTSGGLSYEQYF,TGCAGCGTCGGACAGGGGACTAGCGGGGGATTATCCTACGAGCAGTACTTC
.,TRBD1,TRBJ1-1,TRBV15,CATSSGTGREAFF,TGTGCCACCAGCAGCGGGACAGGGAGGGAAGCTTTCTTT
once,TRBD1,TRBJ1-2,TRBV19,CASVDRVDNYGYTF,TGTGCCAGCGTGGACAGGGTGGATAACTATGGCTACACCTTC
.,.,TRBJ1-5,TRBV27,CASSFGGQPQHF,TGTGCCAGCAGTTTTGGAGGTCAGCCCCAGCATTTT
.,.,TRBJ1-1,TRBV13,CASGTRQLNTEAFF,TGTGCCAGCGGAACCCGACAGTTGAACACTGAAGCTTTCTTT
.,.,TRBJ1-5,TRBV30,CAWNTELYQPQHF,TGTGCCTGGAATACCGAACTCTATCAGCCCCAGCATTTT
.,.,TRBJ2-4,TRBV19,CASSSGDAKNIQYF,TGTGCCAGTAGTAGCGGGGACGCCAAAAACATTCAGTACTTC
once,.,TRBJ2-2,TRBV18,CASSPRQNTGELFF,TGTGCCAGCTCACCAAGACAGAACACCGGGGAGCTGTTTTTT
.,TRBD2,TRBJ2-5,TRBV11-2,CASSRTSGGLLQETQYF,TGTGCCAGCAGCCGGACTAGCGGGGGGCTACTTCAAGAGACCCAGTACTTC
once,TRBD2,TRBJ2-3,TRBV10-2,CASSETGTRIDTQYF,TGCGCCAGCAGTGAGACCGGGACTAGGATAGATACGCAGTATTTT
.,TRBD1,TRBJ1-2,TRBV29-1,CSVEGTGGDYGYTF,TGCAGCGTTGAAGGGACAGGGGGAGACTATGGCTACACCTTC
.,.,TRBJ1-6,TRBV19,CASSTGAGHSPLHF,TGTGCCAGTTCCACTGGGGCGGGACATTCACCCCTCCACTTT
once,TRBD1,TRBJ2-1,TRBV11-2,CASSAGTGSYNEQFF,TGTGCCAGCAGCGCTGGGACAGGGTCTTACAATGAGCAGTTCTTC
.,.,TRBJ1-5,TRBV6-5,CASVGGNQPQHF,TGTGCCAGCGTGGGGGGTAATCAGCCCCAGCATTTT
.,.,TRBJ1-1,TRBV12-5,CASGGPVATLEAFF,TGTGCTAGTGGGGGGCCAGTGGCCACGCTTGAAGCTTTCTTT
.,.,TRBJ2-3,TRBV14,CASSQDLRGLTDTQYF,TGTGCCAGCAGCCAAGATTTGCGGGGGCTCACAGATACGCAGTATTTT
once,.,TRBJ2-3,TRBV5-1,CASSLVFGGPGTQYF,TGCGCCAGCAGCTTGGTGTTCGGGGGGCCTGGGACGCAGTATTTT
.,.,TRBJ1-1,TRBV2,CASRHREDLEAFF,TGTGCCAGCAGACACAGGGAAGACCTCGAAGCTTTCTTT
.,TRBD1,TRBJ1-1,TRBV19,CASSIEGTGLNTEAFF,TGTGCCAGTAGTATAGAAGGGACAGGCCTGAACACTGAAGCTTTCTTT